The clone carrying this T cell receptor (beta chain) was seen many times. Naive CD8 library inputs spanned roughly 17,000 to 1,100,000 sorted cells and 10%, 30% or 50% RNA. The entry originates in a study of molecular identifiers for immune sequencing clone quantification. MiXCR was run by TCRdb on the PCR reads, yielding one entry per CDR3 protein. Of 60,000 to 70,000 distinct CDR3 sequences in the sample, around a sixth were seen once. Germline values: CDR1 SGHTA, CDR2 FQGNSA. The length of the CDR3 is 13 residues. Trimming pared 3 bases from V and 8 bases from J, leaving 11 bases between. The V call is TRBV7-2, the J call TRBJ2-1; no reliable D call. Sequenced sample: naive CD8+ T cells from blood, with Jurkat cell RNA spiked in. Specified subset: FACS-sorted CD8+CD4-CCR7+CD45RA+ naive T cells. This TCR derives from a human donor in good health. Some libraries in this study had Jurkat cell RNA spiked in. This CDR3 is CASSLDSGHEQFF. The CDR3 coding sequence is TGTGCCAGCAGCTTGGATAGTGGACATGAGCAGTTCTTC.